These 24 T cell receptor beta chains came from one sample sequenced in a study of blood T cells in healthy people across ages. It was with a sample-barcoded 5' primer and a J-beta primer mix that a second PCR of roughly 7 to 11 cycles was run. TCRdb processed the 5' RACE reads anew with MiXCR; each CDR3 protein has one entry. The table has roughly 1.7 million distinct CDR3 sequences, 30% to 35% seen once. Sequencing was carried out using blood. Receptor source: a woman in her 30s in good health.

The chain carries TRBV2 and TRBJ2-1; D assignment may be TRBD1 or TRBD2 (5 bases each). Germline V lookup: CDR1 SNHLY, CDR2 FYNNEI. With 8 bases removed from V and 4 bases from J, the gap between germline ends came to 12 bases. The CDR3 spans 13 residues. The CDR3: CASGDRRYNEQFF. The CDR3, as DNA: TGTGCCAGCGGGGACCGCCGGTACAATGAGCAGTTCTTC.

The CDR3 nucleotides read TGCAGTGCTAGTTCAGGAAAAAACTATGGCTACACCTTC. Protein product: CSASSGKNYGYTF. The chain employs TRBV20-1 and TRBJ1-2; D unclear. The germline V and J ends were trimmed by 3 bases and 2 bases, with 10 bases remaining between them. Looked up from germline, CDR1 is DFQATT and CDR2 is SNEGSKA (reference sequence). This CDR3 contains 13 residues.

The chain recombines TRBV27 with TRBJ2-6; perhaps D is TRBD1 or TRBD2 (5 bases each). The CDR3 sequence is 18 residues long. Germline V lookup: CDR1 MNHEY, CDR2 SMNVEV (reference sequence). The V end was cut by 3 bases, the J end by 0 bases, with 15 bases between. CDR3 in amino acids: CASSFRDPIASGANVLTF. In nucleotides, the CDR3 is TGTGCCAGCAGTTTCAGGGACCCTATCGCCTCTGGGGCCAACGTCCTGACTTTC.

This clonotype was seen repeatedly, ten times or more. The chain links TRBV9 to TRBJ2-1; 8 bases match TRBD2. Trimming removed 0 bases from V and 5 bases from J; junction bases left unmatched: 4. There are 15 residues in the CDR3. Germline CDR1 SGDLS, CDR2 YYNGEE. For the CDR3, the DNA is TGTGCCAGCAGCGTAGTCGCGGGAGGCAACAATGAGCAGTTCTTC. Translating it yields CASSVVAGGNNEQFF.

This chain links TRBV15 with TRBJ2-3; TRBD1 matches 8 bases. V lost 4 bases, J lost 0 bases, and 6 bases stayed unmatched. CDR3 length equals 16 residues. Germline V gene data show CDR1 as LNHNV and CDR2 as YYDKDF (reference sequence). The CDR3 nucleotides read TGTGCCACCAGCATTTTGCGACAGGGGAGCACAGATACGCAGTATTTT. Protein product: CATSILRQGSTDTQYF.

The rearrangement joins TRBV20-1 to TRBJ1-2; TRBD1 is a possible D gene (5 bases). The germline CDR1 and CDR2 sequences are DFQATT and SNEGSKA (reference sequence). The CDR3 is made up of 16 amino acids. V was shortened by 0 bases and J by 5 bases, with 19 bases between the two germline ends. The CDR3, as DNA: TGCAGTGCTAGAGATGCTCGGGGCCACTATCGTTATGGCTACACCTTC. Its translation is CSARDARGHYRYGYTF.

The V call is TRBV5-1, the J call TRBJ2-7; TRBD2 might be the D (6 bases). Germline V gene lookup returns CDR1 SGHRS and CDR2 YFSETQ. This CDR3 region has 14 residues. Deletions cut 2 bases from V and 3 bases from J, with 12 bases between. Here the CDR3 reads CASSFDGGLYEQYF. The DNA for the CDR3 is TGCGCCAGCAGCTTTGATGGGGGACTCTACGAGCAGTACTTC.

Worth noting for this clonotype: Relative to the germline gene, one junction end is altered; a read error may explain this. V gene TRBV27 combines with J gene TRBJ2-1; tentative D call: TRBD1 (6 bases). The germline CDR1 and CDR2 sequences are MNHEY and SMNVEV (reference sequence). The CDR3 covers 15 residues. The CDR3: CAGSYQGRLYNEQFF. The CDR3 DNA reads TGTGCCGGCAGTTACCAGGGGCGGCTCTACAATGAGCAGTTCTTC.

This clonotype was picked up a small number of times. The junction does not match germline at one end; this may be a read error. V gene TRBV4-1 combines with J gene TRBJ2-7, with D perhaps matching TRBD2 (5 bases). CDR3 length: 17 residues. The germline CDR1 and CDR2 sequences are MGHRA and YSYEKL. The CDR3 is CASSHVPPASTIYVQYF. The CDR3 DNA is TGCGCCAGCAGCCATGTCCCTCCGGCTAGCACGATCTACGTGCAGTACTTC.

The gene calls are TRBV6-1 and TRBJ2-7; possible D gene TRBD1, 6 bases. The V gene's germline CDR1 is MNHNS and CDR2 SASEGT. The V end lost 5 bases, the J end lost 6 bases, and 20 bases lay between the germline ends. The CDR3 is 15 amino acids. The CDR3 sequence is CASSNPTERGSEQYF. The DNA of the CDR3 is TGTGCCAGCAGTAACCCAACGGAGAGGGGGTCCGAGCAGTACTTC.

This clonotype showed up just once. The chain has TRBV6-1 and TRBJ2-1; 8 bases map to TRBD1. Matching the DNA end better, TRBJ2-7 makes the J call doubtful. The germline gives CDR1 MNHNS, CDR2 SASEGT. The CDR3 extends over 16 amino acids. The CDR3 spells CASSAQGAGGRYEQYF. In DNA form, the CDR3 reads TGTGCCAGCAGCGCCCAAGGGGCAGGGGGCAGGTACGAGCAGTACTTC.

In its sample, this clonotype was seen a few times. This chain connects TRBV10-3 to TRBJ2-1; no reliable D call. V lost 7 bases to trimming and J lost 0 bases, with 10 bases between them. The germline gives CDR1 ENHRY, CDR2 SYGVKD. The CDR3 has 14 residues. This chain's CDR3 is CAIKQASSYNEQFF. CDR3 coding DNA: TGTGCCATCAAGCAAGCCTCCTCCTACAATGAGCAGTTCTTC.

This clonotype was detected a few times. The chain employs TRBV10-1 and TRBJ2-2, with 12 bases aligning to TRBD1. Germline CDR1 and CDR2: WNHNN and SYGVQD (reference sequence). The CDR3 sequence is 16 residues long. Losses at the gene ends were 4 bases for V and 6 bases for J; bases not matched to a gene: 6. The CDR3 region has the DNA TGCGCCAGCAGTGGCGGGGACAGGGGGCCGGCCGGGGAGCTGTTTTTT. Protein product: CASSGGDRGPAGELFF.

There are many counts of this clonotype. This sequence joins TRBV7-9 and TRBJ2-5; no clear D gene. The CDR3 contains 14 residues. Trimming stripped 5 bases from V and 5 bases from J, with 15 bases between. CDR1 SEHNR and CDR2 FQNEAQ come from the germline V gene (reference sequence). The CDR3: CASSRASAAETQYF. The DNA for the CDR3 is TGTGCCAGCAGCAGGGCTAGTGCCGCCGAGACCCAGTACTTC.

This clonotype has at least ten counts. The J gene is TRBJ2-3, the V gene TRBV28; D is perhaps TRBD2 (6 bases). The length of the CDR3 is 15 residues. V lost 5 bases and J 2 bases, leaving 14 bases between the germline ends. CDR1 MDHEN and CDR2 SYDVKM come from the germline V gene. The CDR3 nucleotides are TGTGCCAGCAGTGAGGGGCTAGCGAACACAGATACGCAGTATTTT. It translates to CASSEGLANTDTQYF.

The CDR3 coding sequence is TGTGCCAGCATACCGGGACAGGGTCTTAATGAGCAGTTCTTC. It yields the protein CASIPGQGLNEQFF. The chain combines TRBV6-6 with TRBJ2-1; TRBD1 aligns across 9 bases. Trimming took 7 bases from V and 7 from J; bases not matched to a gene: 8. The CDR3 is 14 residues long. Germline CDR1 MNHNY, CDR2 SVGAGI (reference sequence).

This clonotype was detected a few times. This chain connects TRBV12-3 or TRBV12-4 to TRBJ1-1, with D maybe TRBD1 (5 bases). Trimming removed 5 bases at V and 5 bases at J, with 15 bases between. The CDR3 totals 14 residues. This CDR3 reads CASSLNWGNTEAFF. CDR3 nucleotide sequence: TGTGCCAGCAGTCTCAACTGGGGGAATACTGAAGCTTTCTTT.

Remarks on this clonotype: A read error may produce the germline difference seen at one junction end. The J gene is TRBJ2-3, the V gene TRBV25-1; 9 nucleotides align to TRBD2. The CDR3 is 13 amino acids. The germline gives CDR1 MGHDK, CDR2 SYGVNS. The CDR3 sequence: CVSSVAGVDTQYF. The CDR3 DNA sequence: TGTGTCAGCAGTGTAGCGGGGGTAGATACGCAGTATTTT.

The chain is built from TRBV11-2 and TRBJ2-7, with TRBD2 as a possible D gene (6 bases). This CDR3 comprises 12 residues. Looked up from germline, CDR1 is SGHAT and CDR2 is FQNNGV. V lost 4 bases, J lost 6 bases, and 10 bases lay in between. The CDR3, as DNA: TGTGCCAGCAGCTACACTAGCTCCGAGCAGTACTTC. Its translation: CASSYTSSEQYF.

The table lists this clonotype with a few counts. This chain uses TRBV3-1 with TRBJ2-2; D gene ambiguous. V lost 4 bases and J lost 5, with 11 bases in between. Germline V gene lookup returns CDR1 LGHDT and CDR2 YNNKEL (reference sequence). This CDR3 is built from 14 residues. The CDR3 DNA is TGTGCCAGCAGCCCGAGGTGGGGAACCGGGGAGCTGTTTTTT. It translates to CASSPRWGTGELFF.

In this sample, this clonotype turned up many times. The CDR3 loop reads CASSQDHGLAGGTETQYF. The CDR3 DNA is TGTGCCAGCAGCCAAGATCATGGGCTAGCGGGGGGCACGGAGACCCAGTACTTC. The chain links TRBV4-2 to TRBJ2-5, with 11 bases lining up with TRBD2. V trimming: 0 bases; J trimming: 5 bases; junction bases outside the gene matches: 11. The CDR3 extends over 18 amino acids. The germline CDR1 and CDR2 sequences are LGHNA and YNFKEQ.

The table lists this clonotype with a few counts. The chain is built from TRBV20-1 and TRBJ1-6, with 10 nucleotides matching TRBD1. V was pared by 2 bases and J by 8 bases, with 3 bases of the junction left unmatched. Germline CDR1 reads DFQATT; CDR2 reads SNEGSKA (reference sequence). CDR3 length equals 14 residues. This CDR3 reads CSARPGTGDSPLHF. The DNA for the CDR3 is TGCAGTGCTAGACCCGGGACAGGGGATTCACCCCTCCACTTT.

This chain connects TRBV7-6 to TRBJ2-2; 7 bases are a match to TRBD2. CDR3 size: 13 residues. Germline CDR1 and CDR2: SGHVS and FNYEAQ. V lost 5 bases and J lost 6; bases outside the gene matches: 3. CDR3 nucleotides: TGTGCCAGCAGCCACGGGAGGCCCGGGGAGCTGTTTTTT. As protein: CASSHGRPGELFF.

Only one count was recorded for this clonotype. A much more abundant neighbour one base away suggests this may be a read error. The chain recombines TRBV4-2 with TRBJ2-3; 13 bases match TRBD2. Germline CDR1 and CDR2: LGHNA and YNFKEQ. The CDR3 spans 15 residues. The CDR3 DNA is TGTACCAGCAGCCAAGGACTAGCGGGAGCAGATACGCAGTATTTT. This gives the protein CTSSQGLAGADTQYF.